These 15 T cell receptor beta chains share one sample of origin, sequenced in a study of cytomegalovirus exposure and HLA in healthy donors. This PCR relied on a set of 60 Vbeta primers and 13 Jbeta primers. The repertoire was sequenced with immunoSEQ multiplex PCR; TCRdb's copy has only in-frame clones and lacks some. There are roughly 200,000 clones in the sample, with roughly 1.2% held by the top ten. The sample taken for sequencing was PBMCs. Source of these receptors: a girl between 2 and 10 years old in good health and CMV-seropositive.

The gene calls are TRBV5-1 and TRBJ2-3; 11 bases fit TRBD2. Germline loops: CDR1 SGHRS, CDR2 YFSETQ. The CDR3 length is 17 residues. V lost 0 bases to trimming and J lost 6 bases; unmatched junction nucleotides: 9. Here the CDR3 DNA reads TGCGCCAGCAGCTTGGCTACAACTAGCGGGAGATTGGATACGCAGTATTTT. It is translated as CASSLATTSGRLDTQYF.

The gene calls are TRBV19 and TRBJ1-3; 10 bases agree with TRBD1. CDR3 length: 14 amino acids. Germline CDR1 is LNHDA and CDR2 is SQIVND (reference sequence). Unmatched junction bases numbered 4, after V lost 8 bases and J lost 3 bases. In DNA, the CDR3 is TGTGCCAGTTGGGACAGGGGTGATGGAAACACCATATATTTT. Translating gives CASWDRGDGNTIYF. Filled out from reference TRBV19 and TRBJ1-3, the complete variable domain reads DGGITQSPKYLFRKEGQNVTLSCEQNLNHDAMYWYRQDPGQGLRLIYYSQIVNDFQKGDIAEGYSVSREKKESFPLTVTSAQKNPTAFYLCASWDRGDGNTIYFGEGSWLTVV.

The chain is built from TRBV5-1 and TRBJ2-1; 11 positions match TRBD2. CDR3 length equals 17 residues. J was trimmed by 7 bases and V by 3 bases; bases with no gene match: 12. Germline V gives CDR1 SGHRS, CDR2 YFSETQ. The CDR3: CASSSFSGRADSNEQFF. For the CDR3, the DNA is TGCGCCAGCAGCTCCTTTAGCGGGAGGGCCGATAGTAATGAGCAGTTCTTC.

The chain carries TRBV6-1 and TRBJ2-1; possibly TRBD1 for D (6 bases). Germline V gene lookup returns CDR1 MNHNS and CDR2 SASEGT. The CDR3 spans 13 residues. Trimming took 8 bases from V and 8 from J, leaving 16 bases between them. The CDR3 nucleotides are TGTGCCAGCTCTCAGCCCCCAGGGGATGAGCAGTTCTTC. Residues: CASSQPPGDEQFF.

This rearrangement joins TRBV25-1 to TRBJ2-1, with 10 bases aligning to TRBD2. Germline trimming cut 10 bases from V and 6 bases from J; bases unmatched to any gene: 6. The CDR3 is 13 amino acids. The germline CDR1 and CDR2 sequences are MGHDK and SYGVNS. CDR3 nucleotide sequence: TGTGCCACGCGCCTAGCGGGAGCCAATGAGCAGTTCTTC. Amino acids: CATRLAGANEQFF.

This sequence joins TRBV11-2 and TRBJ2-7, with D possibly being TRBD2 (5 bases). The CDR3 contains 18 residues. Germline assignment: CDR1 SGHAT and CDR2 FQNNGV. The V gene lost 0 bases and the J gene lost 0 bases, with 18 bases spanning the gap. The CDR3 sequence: CASSLDLWARRGSYEQYF. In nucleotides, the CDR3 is TGTGCCAGCAGCTTAGATCTCTGGGCTAGACGGGGCTCCTACGAGCAGTACTTC.

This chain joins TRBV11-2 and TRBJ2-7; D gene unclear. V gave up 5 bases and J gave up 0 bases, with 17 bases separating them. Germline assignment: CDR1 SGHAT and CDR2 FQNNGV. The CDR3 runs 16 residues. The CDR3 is CASSIGVAPISYEQYF. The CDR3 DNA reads TGTGCCAGCAGCATAGGAGTAGCACCAATCTCCTACGAGCAGTACTTC.

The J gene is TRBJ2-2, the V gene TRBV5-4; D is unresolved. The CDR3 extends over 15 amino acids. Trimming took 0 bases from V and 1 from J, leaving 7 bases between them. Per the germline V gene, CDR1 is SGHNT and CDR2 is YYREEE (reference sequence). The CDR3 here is CASSLAPQNTGELFF. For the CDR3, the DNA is TGTGCCAGCAGCTTGGCCCCCCAGAACACCGGGGAGCTGTTTTTT.

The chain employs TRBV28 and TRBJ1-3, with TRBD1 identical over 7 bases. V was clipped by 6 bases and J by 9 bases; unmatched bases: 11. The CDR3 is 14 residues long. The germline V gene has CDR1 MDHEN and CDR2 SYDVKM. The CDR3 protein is CASRHHGQVSTIYF. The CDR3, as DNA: TGTGCCAGCAGGCACCACGGACAGGTTTCCACCATATATTTT.

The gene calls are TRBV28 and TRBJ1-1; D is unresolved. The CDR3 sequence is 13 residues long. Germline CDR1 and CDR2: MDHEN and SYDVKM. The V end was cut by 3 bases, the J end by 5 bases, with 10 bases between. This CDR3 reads CASSFPGWTEAFF. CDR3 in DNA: TGTGCCAGCAGTTTCCCGGGTTGGACTGAAGCTTTCTTT.

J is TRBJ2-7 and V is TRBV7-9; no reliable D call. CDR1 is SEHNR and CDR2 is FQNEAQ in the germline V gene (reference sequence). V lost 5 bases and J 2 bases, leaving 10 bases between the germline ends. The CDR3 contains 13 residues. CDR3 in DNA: TGTGCCAGCAGCCCGACTGTCCCCTACGAGCAGTACTTC. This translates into CASSPTVPYEQYF.

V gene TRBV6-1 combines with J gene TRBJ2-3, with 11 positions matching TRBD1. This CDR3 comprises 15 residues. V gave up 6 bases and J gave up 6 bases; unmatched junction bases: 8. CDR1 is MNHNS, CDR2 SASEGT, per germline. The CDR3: CASRKGTGGGDTQYF. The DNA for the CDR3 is TGTGCCAGCAGGAAGGGGACAGGGGGTGGGGATACGCAGTATTTT.

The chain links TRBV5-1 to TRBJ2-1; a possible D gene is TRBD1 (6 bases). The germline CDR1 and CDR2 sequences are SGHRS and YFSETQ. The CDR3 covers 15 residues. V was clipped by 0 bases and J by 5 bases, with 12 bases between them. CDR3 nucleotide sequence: TGCGCCAGCAGCTTGGAGGCAGGGGTACACAATGAGCAGTTCTTC. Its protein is CASSLEAGVHNEQFF. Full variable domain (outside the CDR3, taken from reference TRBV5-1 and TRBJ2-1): KAGVTQTPRYLIKTRGQQVTLSCSPISGHRSVSWYQQTPGQGLQFLFEYFSETQRNKGNFPGRFSGRQFSNSRSEMNVSTLELGDSALYLCASSLEAGVHNEQFFGPGTRLTVL.

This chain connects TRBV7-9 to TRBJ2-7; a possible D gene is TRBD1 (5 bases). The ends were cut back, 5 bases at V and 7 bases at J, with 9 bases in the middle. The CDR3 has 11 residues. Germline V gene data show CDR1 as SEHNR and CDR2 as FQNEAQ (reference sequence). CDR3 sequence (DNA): TGTGCCAGCAGCCTCCAGGGTGAGCAGTACTTC. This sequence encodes CASSLQGEQYF.

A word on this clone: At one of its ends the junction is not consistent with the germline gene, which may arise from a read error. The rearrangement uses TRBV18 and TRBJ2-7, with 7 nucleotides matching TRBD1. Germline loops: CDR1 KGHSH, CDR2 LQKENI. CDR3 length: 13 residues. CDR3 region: CTSSRTGSYEQYF. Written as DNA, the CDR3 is TGTACCAGCTCACGGACAGGCTCCTACGAGCAGTACTTC.